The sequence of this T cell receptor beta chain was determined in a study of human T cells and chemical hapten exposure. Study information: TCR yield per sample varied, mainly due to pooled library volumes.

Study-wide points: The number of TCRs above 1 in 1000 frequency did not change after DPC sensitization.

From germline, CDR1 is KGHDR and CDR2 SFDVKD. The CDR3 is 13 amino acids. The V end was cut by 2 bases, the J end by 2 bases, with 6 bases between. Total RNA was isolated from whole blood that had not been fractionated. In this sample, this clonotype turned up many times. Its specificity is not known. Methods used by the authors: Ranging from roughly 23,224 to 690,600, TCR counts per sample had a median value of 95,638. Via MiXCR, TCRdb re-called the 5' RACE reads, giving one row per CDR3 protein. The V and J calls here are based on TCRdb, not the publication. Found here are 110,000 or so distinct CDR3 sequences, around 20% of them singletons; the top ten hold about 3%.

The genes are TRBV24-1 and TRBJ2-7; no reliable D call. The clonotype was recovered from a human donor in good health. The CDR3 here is CATSDWRTYEQYF. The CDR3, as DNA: TGTGCCACCAGTGATTGGCGGACCTACGAGCAGTACTTC.